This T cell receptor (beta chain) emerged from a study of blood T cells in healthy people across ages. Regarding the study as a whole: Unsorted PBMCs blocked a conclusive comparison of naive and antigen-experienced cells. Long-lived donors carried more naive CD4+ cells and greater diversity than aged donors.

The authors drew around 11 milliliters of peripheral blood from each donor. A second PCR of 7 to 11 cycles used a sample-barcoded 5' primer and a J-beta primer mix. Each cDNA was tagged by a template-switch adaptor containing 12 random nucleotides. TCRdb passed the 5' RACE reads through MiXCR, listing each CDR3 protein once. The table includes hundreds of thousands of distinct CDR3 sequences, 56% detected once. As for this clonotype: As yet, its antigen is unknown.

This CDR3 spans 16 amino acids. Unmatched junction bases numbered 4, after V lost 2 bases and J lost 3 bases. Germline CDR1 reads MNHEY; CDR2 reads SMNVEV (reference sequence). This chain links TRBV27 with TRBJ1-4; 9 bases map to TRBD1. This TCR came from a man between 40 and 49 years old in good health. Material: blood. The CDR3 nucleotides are TGTGCCAGCAGTTTACAACAGGGGGCACCTAATGAAAAACTGTTTTTT. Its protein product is CASSLQQGAPNEKLFF. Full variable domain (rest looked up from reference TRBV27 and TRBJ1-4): EAQVTQNPRYLITVTGKKLTVTCSQNMNHEYMSWYRQDPGLGLRQIYYSMNVEVTDKGDVPEGYKVSRKEKRNFPLILESPSPNQTSLYFCASSLQQGAPNEKLFFGSGTQLSVL.